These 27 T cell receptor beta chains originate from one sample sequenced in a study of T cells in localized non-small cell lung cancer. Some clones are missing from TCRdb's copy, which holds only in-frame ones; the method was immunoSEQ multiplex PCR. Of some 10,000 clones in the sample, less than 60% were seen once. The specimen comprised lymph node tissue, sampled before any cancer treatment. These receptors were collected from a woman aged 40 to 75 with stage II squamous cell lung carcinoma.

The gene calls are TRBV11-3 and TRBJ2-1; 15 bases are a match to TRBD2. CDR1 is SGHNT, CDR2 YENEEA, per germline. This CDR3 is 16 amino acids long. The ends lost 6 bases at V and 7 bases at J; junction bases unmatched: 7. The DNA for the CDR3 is TGTGCCAGCAGTATAGGGACTAGCGGGAGGTTTAATGAGCAGTTCTTC. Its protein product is CASSIGTSGRFNEQFF.

CDR3 residues: CASSVIQGVWQPQHF. For the CDR3, the DNA is TGTGCCAGTAGTGTAATACAGGGTGTGTGGCAGCCCCAGCATTTT. V usage is TRBV19 and J usage is TRBJ1-5; tentatively, D is TRBD1 (6 bases). V lost 5 bases, J lost 7 bases, and 18 bases lay in between. Germline V gene data show CDR1 as LNHDA and CDR2 as SQIVND (reference sequence). The CDR3 consists of 15 residues.

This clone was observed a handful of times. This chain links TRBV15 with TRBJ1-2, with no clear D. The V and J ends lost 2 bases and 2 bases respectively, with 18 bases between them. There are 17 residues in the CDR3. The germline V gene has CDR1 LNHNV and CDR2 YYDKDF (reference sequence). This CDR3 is CATSRYQIPPTNYGYTF. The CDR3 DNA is TGTGCCACCAGCAGATATCAAATCCCCCCTACCAACTATGGCTACACCTTC.

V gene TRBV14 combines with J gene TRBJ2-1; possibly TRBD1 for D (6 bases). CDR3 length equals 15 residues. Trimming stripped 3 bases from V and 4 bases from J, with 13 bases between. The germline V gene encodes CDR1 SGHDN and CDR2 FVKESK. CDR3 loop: CASSQTGSRYNEQFF. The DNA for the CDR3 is TGTGCCAGCAGCCAGACAGGTAGTAGGTACAATGAGCAGTTCTTC.

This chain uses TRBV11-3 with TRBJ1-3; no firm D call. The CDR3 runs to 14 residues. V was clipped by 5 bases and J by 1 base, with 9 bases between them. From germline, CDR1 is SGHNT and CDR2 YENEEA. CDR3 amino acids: CASSQTGSGNTIYF. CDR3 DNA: TGTGCCAGCAGCCAAACGGGGTCTGGAAACACCATATATTTT.

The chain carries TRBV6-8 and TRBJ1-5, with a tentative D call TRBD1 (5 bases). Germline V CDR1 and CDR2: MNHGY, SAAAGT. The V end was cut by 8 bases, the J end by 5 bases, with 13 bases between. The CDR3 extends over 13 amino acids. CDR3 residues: CASQLGPDQPQHF. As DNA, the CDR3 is TGTGCCAGCCAGTTGGGACCTGATCAGCCCCAGCATTTT.

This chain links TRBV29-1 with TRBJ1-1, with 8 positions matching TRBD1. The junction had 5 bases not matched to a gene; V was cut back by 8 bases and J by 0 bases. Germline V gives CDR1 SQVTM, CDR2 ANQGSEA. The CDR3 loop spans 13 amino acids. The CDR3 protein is CSSSGGLNTEAFF. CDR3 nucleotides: TGCAGCTCCTCAGGGGGCCTGAACACTGAAGCTTTCTTT.

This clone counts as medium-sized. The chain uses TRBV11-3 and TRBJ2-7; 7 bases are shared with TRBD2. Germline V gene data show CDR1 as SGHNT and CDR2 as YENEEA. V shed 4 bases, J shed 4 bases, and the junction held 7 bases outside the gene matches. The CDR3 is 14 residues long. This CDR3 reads CASSSGRGLYEQYF. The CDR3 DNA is TGTGCCAGCAGCTCGGGGAGGGGATTGTACGAGCAGTACTTC.

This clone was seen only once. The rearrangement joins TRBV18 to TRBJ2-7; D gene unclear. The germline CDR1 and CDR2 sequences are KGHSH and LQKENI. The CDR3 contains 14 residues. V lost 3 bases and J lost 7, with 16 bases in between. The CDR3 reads CASSPPATTWEQYF. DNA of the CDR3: TGTGCCAGCTCACCCCCCGCCACTACTTGGGAGCAGTACTTC.

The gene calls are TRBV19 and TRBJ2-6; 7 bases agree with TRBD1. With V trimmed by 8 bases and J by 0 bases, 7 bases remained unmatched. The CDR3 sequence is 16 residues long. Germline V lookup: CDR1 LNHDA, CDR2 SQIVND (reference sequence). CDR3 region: CASQDRAGSGANVLTF. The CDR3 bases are TGTGCCAGTCAAGACAGGGCCGGCTCTGGGGCCAACGTCCTGACTTTC.

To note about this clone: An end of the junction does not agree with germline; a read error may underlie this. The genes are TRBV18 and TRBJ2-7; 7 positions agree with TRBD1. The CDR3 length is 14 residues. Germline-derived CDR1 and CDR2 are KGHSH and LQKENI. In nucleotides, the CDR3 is TGTGCCAGCTCCCCACGACAGGGTTTCCACGAGCAGTACTTC. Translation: CASSPRQGFHEQYF.

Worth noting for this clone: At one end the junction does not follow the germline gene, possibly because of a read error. The CDR3 coding sequence is TGTGCCAGCATCTTAAAGGGACTGAACTACGAGCAGTACTTC. Encoded protein: CASILKGLNYEQYF. The gene calls are TRBV11-3 and TRBJ2-7; tentative D call: TRBD2 (6 bases). Germline-derived CDR1 and CDR2 are SGHNT and YENEEA. The CDR3 is made up of 14 amino acids.

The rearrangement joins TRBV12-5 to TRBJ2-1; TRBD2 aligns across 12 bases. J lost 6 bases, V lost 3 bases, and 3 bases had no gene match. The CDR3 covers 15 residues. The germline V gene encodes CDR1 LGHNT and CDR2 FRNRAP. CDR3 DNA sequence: TGTGCTAGTGGTTTCAGGACTAGCGGGGTCAATGAGCAGTTCTTC. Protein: CASGFRTSGVNEQFF.

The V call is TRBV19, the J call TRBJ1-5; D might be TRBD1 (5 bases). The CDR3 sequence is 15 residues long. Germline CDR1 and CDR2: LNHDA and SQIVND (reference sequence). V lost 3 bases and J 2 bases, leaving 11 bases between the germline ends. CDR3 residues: CASSIGGFGNQPQHF. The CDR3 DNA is TGTGCCAGTAGTATCGGGGGATTCGGCAATCAGCCCCAGCATTTT.

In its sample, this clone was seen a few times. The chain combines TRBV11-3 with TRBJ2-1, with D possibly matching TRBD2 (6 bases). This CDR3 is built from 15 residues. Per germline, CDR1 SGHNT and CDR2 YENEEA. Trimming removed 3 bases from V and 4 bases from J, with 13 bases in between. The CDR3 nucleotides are TGTGCCAGCAGCTTGGTCGGCGGGGCTTACAATGAGCAGTTCTTC. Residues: CASSLVGGAYNEQFF.

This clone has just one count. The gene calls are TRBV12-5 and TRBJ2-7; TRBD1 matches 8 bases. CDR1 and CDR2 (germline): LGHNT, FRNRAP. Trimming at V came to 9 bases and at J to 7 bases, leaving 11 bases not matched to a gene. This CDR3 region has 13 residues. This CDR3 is CASQLRQGLEQYF. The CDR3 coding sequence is TGTGCTAGCCAGCTGAGACAGGGGCTGGAGCAGTACTTC. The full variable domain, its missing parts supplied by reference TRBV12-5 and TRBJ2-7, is DARVTQTPRHKVTEMGQEVTMRCQPILGHNTVFWYRQTMMQGLELLAYFRNRAPLDDSGMPKDRFSAEMPDATLATLKIQPSEPRDSAVYFCASQLRQGLEQYFGPGTRLTVT.

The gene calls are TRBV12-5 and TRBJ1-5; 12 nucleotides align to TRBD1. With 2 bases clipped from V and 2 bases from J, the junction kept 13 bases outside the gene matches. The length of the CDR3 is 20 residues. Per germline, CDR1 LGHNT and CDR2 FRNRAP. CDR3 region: CASGLTPGTGGPEGNQPQHF. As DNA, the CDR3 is TGTGCTAGTGGTTTGACCCCGGGGACAGGGGGCCCCGAGGGCAATCAGCCCCAGCATTTT.

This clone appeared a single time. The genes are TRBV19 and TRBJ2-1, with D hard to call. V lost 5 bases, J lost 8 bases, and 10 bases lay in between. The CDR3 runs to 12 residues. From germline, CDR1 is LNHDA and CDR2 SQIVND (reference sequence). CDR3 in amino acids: CASSALRDEQFF. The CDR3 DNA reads TGTGCCAGTAGTGCCCTAAGAGATGAGCAGTTCTTC. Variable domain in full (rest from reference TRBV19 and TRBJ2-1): DGGITQSPKYLFRKEGQNVTLSCEQNLNHDAMYWYRQDPGQGLRLIYYSQIVNDFQKGDIAEGYSVSREKKESFPLTVTSAQKNPTAFYLCASSALRDEQFFGPGTRLTVL.

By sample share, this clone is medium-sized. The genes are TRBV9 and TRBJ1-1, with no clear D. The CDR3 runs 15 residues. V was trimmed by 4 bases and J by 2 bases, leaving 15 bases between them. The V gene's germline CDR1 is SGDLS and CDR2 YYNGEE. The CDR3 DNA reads TGTGCCAGCAGCTCCCGACACCGAGGCAACACTGAAGCTTTCTTT. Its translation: CASSSRHRGNTEAFF.

CDR3 sequence: CASSSGQGTINIQYF. CDR3 nucleotides: TGTGCCAGCAGCTCCGGACAGGGTACCATAAACATTCAGTACTTC. The chain combines TRBV6-8 with TRBJ2-4, with 8 nucleotides matching TRBD1. This CDR3 is built from 15 residues. The germline V gene encodes CDR1 MNHGY and CDR2 SAAAGT. With V trimmed by 6 bases and J by 6 bases, 10 bases remained unmatched.

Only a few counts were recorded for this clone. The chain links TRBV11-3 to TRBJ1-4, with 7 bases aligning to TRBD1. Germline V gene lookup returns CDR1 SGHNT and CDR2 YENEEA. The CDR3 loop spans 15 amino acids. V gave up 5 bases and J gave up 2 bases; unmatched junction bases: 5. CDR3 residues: CASSVRGGTNEKLFF. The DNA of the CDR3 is TGTGCCAGCAGCGTCAGGGGGGGCACTAATGAAAAACTGTTTTTT.

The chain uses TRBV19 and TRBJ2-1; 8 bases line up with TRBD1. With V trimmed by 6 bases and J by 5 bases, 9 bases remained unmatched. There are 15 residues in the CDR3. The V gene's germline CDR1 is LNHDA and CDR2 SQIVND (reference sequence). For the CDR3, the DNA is TGTGCCAGTAGAGGACAGGGCCAAGGGAACAATGAGCAGTTCTTC. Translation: CASRGQGQGNNEQFF. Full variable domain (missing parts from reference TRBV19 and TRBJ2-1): DGGITQSPKYLFRKEGQNVTLSCEQNLNHDAMYWYRQDPGQGLRLIYYSQIVNDFQKGDIAEGYSVSREKKESFPLTVTSAQKNPTAFYLCASRGQGQGNNEQFFGPGTRLTVL.

CDR3 sequence (DNA): TGTGCCAGCTCACCAACGGGAGGGCCTCTCGAGCAGTACTTC. This sequence encodes CASSPTGGPLEQYF. The V gene is TRBV18, the J gene TRBJ2-7; 8 bases align to TRBD2. Germline V gene data show CDR1 as KGHSH and CDR2 as LQKENI. There are 14 residues in the CDR3. The ends lost 2 bases at V and 6 bases at J; junction bases unmatched: 6.

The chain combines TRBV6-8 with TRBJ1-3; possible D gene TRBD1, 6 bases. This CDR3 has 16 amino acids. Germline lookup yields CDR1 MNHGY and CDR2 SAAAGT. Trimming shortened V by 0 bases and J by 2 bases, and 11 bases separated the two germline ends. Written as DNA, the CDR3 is TGTGCCAGCAGTTACTCGTCCACAGGGCCTGGAAACACCATATATTTT. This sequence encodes CASSYSSTGPGNTIYF.

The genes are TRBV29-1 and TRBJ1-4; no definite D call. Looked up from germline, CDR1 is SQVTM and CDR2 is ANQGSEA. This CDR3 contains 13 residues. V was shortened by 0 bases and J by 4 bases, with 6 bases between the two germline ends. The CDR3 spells CSVEDGVNEKLFF. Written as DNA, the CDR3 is TGCAGCGTTGAAGATGGCGTTAATGAAAAACTGTTTTTT.

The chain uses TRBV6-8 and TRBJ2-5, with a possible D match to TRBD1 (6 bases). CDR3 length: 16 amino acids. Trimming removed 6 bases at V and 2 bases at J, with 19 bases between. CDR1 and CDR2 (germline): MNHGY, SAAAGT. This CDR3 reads CASRSWAGTRQETQYF. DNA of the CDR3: TGTGCCAGCAGATCCTGGGCCGGGACACGACAAGAGACCCAGTACTTC.

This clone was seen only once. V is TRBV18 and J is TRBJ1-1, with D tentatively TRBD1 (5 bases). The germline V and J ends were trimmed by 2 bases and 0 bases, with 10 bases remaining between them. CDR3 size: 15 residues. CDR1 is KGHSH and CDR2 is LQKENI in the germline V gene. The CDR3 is CASSPGAAMNTEAFF. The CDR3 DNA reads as TGTGCCAGCTCACCAGGGGCGGCGATGAACACTGAAGCTTTCTTT.